The 15 T cell receptor beta chains below all came from one sample that was sequenced in a study of vaccination and CD4 T cells after COVID-19. An Oncomine TCR Beta short-read assay was used to sequence the DNA from cultured CD4+ T cells. TCRdb called the PCR reads again in MiXCR, with one record for every CDR3 protein. Among 25,000 or so distinct CDR3 sequences, approximately 44% were seen once, and the ten largest hold about 18%. Treatment described: approximately 9-day PBMC culture with coronavirus spike peptide pools or control peptides (ViraFEST assay). These receptors have no identified antigens. This specimen was CD4+ T cells from blood, cultured in vitro, taken before SARS-CoV-2 vaccination. The source is a human donor who received a COVID-19 vaccine.

This clonotype was counted a few times. This chain joins TRBV27 and TRBJ1-2; the D is unclear. Germline V gives CDR1 MNHEY, CDR2 SMNVEV (reference sequence). CDR3 length: 13 amino acids. The germline V and J ends were trimmed by 0 bases and 4 bases, with 6 bases remaining between them. This CDR3 reads CASSLSGIYGYTF. The CDR3 bases are TGTGCCAGCAGTTTATCGGGGATCTATGGCTACACCTTC.

This clonotype has only a few counts. V is TRBV6-1 and J is TRBJ1-1; D may be TRBD1 (6 bases). This CDR3 comprises 14 residues. Germline CDR1 and CDR2: MNHNS and SASEGT. The V and J ends lost 6 bases and 2 bases respectively, with 13 bases between them. CDR3 nucleotides: TGTGCCAGCAGCCTAAAGGGGGGAAACACTGAAGCTTTCTTT. Encoded protein: CASSLKGGNTEAFF.

In this sample, this clonotype turned up a few times. The J gene is TRBJ2-5, the V gene TRBV7-9, with D perhaps being TRBD1 or TRBD2 (5 bases each). CDR3 length equals 15 residues. V lost 2 bases, J lost 2 bases, and 12 bases lay in between. From germline, CDR1 is SEHNR and CDR2 FQNEAQ (reference sequence). The CDR3 region is CASSLTSGGQETQYF. CDR3 DNA: TGTGCCAGCAGCTTAACTAGTGGGGGACAAGAGACCCAGTACTTC.

The J gene is TRBJ1-2, the V gene TRBV24-1; D unresolved. CDR3 length: 11 amino acids. CDR1 is KGHDR, CDR2 SFDVKD, per germline. Trimming removed 5 bases from V and 7 bases from J, with 7 bases in between. CDR3 in amino acids: CATSVAGGYTF. The CDR3, as DNA: TGTGCCACCAGTGTTGCGGGTGGCTACACCTTC.

The chain joins TRBV10-3 to TRBJ1-1; D is uncertain. The ends were cut back, 2 bases at V and 2 bases at J, with 6 bases in the middle. Per germline, CDR1 ENHRY and CDR2 SYGVKD. The CDR3 is made up of 13 amino acids. CDR3 loop: CAISERGNTEAFF. The CDR3, as DNA: TGTGCCATCAGTGAGCGGGGTAACACTGAAGCTTTCTTT.

The CDR3 sequence: CASIRDRANEKLFF. Here the CDR3 DNA reads TGTGCCAGCATACGGGACAGGGCTAATGAAAAACTGTTTTTT. J is TRBJ1-4 and V is TRBV6-9; 9 bases align to TRBD1. Looked up from germline, CDR1 is MNHGY and CDR2 is SVAAGI. The CDR3 contains 14 residues. Losses at the gene ends were 7 bases for V and 3 bases for J; bases not matched to a gene: 3.

This clonotype was picked up a small number of times. The chain couples TRBV7-2 to TRBJ1-2, with no clear D. Trimming took 1 base from V and 5 from J, leaving 5 bases between them. Looked up from germline, CDR1 is SGHTA and CDR2 is FQGNSA. The CDR3 is 12 residues long. The CDR3 DNA follows: TGTGCCAGCAGCTTAGGACTTTATGGCTACACCTTC. This gives the protein CASSLGLYGYTF.

In this sample, this clonotype turned up a few times. The chain combines TRBV2 with TRBJ1-1; 8 bases map to TRBD1. The germline V gene encodes CDR1 SNHLY and CDR2 FYNNEI. The CDR3 consists of 16 residues. Trimming removed 10 bases from V and 0 bases from J; junction bases left unmatched: 13. CDR3 sequence: CATDDRGKLMNTEAFF. The CDR3 nucleotides are TGTGCCACCGACGACAGGGGAAAACTAATGAACACTGAAGCTTTCTTT. The full variable domain, in which reference TRBV2 and TRBJ1-1 provide the parts outside the CDR3, is EPEVTQTPSHQVTQMGQEVILRCVPISNHLYFYWYRQILGQKVEFLVSFYNNEISEKSEIFDDQFSVERPDGSNFTLKIRSTKLEDSAMYFCATDDRGKLMNTEAFFGQGTRLTVV.

This clonotype was seen only a few times. The chain carries TRBV5-1 and TRBJ1-2, with D uncertain. This CDR3 comprises 13 residues. V shed 2 bases and J shed 8 bases, with 13 bases lying between them. Germline CDR1 is SGHRS and CDR2 is YFSETQ. The CDR3 region is CASSLSTGRGYTF. Here the CDR3 DNA reads TGCGCCAGCAGCTTATCAACGGGCAGGGGCTACACCTTC. Full variable domain (outside the CDR3, taken from reference TRBV5-1 and TRBJ1-2): KAGVTQTPRYLIKTRGQQVTLSCSPISGHRSVSWYQQTPGQGLQFLFEYFSETQRNKGNFPGRFSGRQFSNSRSEMNVSTLELGDSALYLCASSLSTGRGYTFGSGTRLTVV.

V gene TRBV29-1 combines with J gene TRBJ1-1; no clear D gene. V lost 6 bases and J 0 bases, leaving 17 bases between the germline ends. CDR3 length equals 15 residues. Germline assignment: CDR1 SQVTM and CDR2 ANQGSEA. The DNA of the CDR3 is TGCAGCGTCCGAGGACGGAACCCTTTGAACACTGAAGCTTTCTTT. It encodes CSVRGRNPLNTEAFF.

V usage is TRBV7-2 and J usage is TRBJ1-1, with D tentatively TRBD1 (5 bases). CDR1 and CDR2 from the germline V gene are SGHTA and FQGNSA. V was cut by 4 bases and J by 1 base, with 13 bases left in between. The CDR3 runs to 15 residues. The CDR3 reads CASSWGDRKNTEAFF. In nucleotides, the CDR3 is TGTGCCAGCAGCTGGGGTGACAGAAAGAACACTGAAGCTTTCTTT.

The CDR3 region has the DNA TGTGCCACCGGGACGGGTCGGGACATTGGAACAGATACGCAGTATTTT. Translating gives CATGTGRDIGTDTQYF. The chain links TRBV24-1 to TRBJ2-3; possibly TRBD1 for D (6 bases). CDR3 length: 16 amino acids. Germline V gene data show CDR1 as KGHDR and CDR2 as SFDVKD. Trimming shortened V by 9 bases and J by 3 bases, and 21 bases separated the two germline ends.

This sequence joins TRBV5-1 and TRBJ1-2; D uncertain. Germline V gene sequence: CDR1 SGHRS, CDR2 YFSETQ. The V and J ends lost 4 bases and 8 bases respectively, with 12 bases between them. This CDR3 spans 12 amino acids. The CDR3 DNA follows: TGCGCCAGCAGCCCCGGGCAGCACGGCTACACCTTC. Translation gives CASSPGQHGYTF.

This clonotype showed up just a few times. V gene TRBV24-1 combines with J gene TRBJ1-1; TRBD1 aligns across 8 bases. This CDR3 spans 13 amino acids. The V gene end was trimmed by 4 bases and the J gene end by 9 bases; junction bases not matched to a gene: 6. Germline-derived CDR1 and CDR2 are KGHDR and SFDVKD. As DNA, the CDR3 is TGTGCCACCAGTGAGAAACGGACAGGGAAAGCTTTCTTT. Residues: CATSEKRTGKAFF.

This clonotype has more than one count but fewer than ten. V is TRBV5-8 and J is TRBJ1-2; 11 nucleotides agree with TRBD1. The germline V gene encodes CDR1 SGHTS and CDR2 YDEGEE. V shed 0 bases, J shed 7 bases, and the junction held 17 bases outside the gene matches. This CDR3 has 19 residues. The CDR3 loop is CASSLAFWDRGTSSGGYTF. The CDR3 DNA follows: TGTGCCAGCAGCTTGGCCTTTTGGGACAGGGGGACGTCAAGCGGTGGCTACACCTTC.